Sequencing of this TCR beta chain was carried out in a study of T-cell memory formation after mild COVID-19. This clonotype was picked up a small number of times. The CDR3 totals 12 residues. Between the trimmed V and J ends, which lost 3 bases and 2 bases, there was a span of 7 bases. Germline loops: CDR1 SQVTM, CDR2 ANQGSEA. TCRdb called the 5' RACE reads again in MiXCR, with one record for every CDR3 protein. This table holds 350,000 or so distinct CDR3 sequences, approximately 12% found once. The clonotype comes from a man between 18 and 35 years old who had mild COVID-19 (a few samples of this study predate the infection). Cell type and time point are not known. V is TRBV29-1 and J is TRBJ1-2, with no clear D. The sequencing sample was made of PBMCs or a T cell subset sorted from them (not recorded which). CDR3 nucleotide sequence: TGCAGCGTTGATGTCCAGAACTATGGCTACACCTTC. It codes for CSVDVQNYGYTF.